This TCR beta chain was captured by sequencing in a study of T cell responses to AZD1222 COVID-19 vaccine. The method was immunoSEQ multiplex PCR; TCRdb's version includes in-frame clones alone and lacks a portion of them. The table lists under 150,000 clones, about 88% of them singletons. On this clone itself: Its antigen is still unknown.

Points from the study as a whole: Repertoire samples came only from after the peak T cell response. Mostly white British, mostly female donors; authors suggested clonal diversity may be underestimated. Once two AZD1222 doses were given, Spike-specific TCR breadth and depth went up. There were vaccine-associated CD4 TCRs across spike, dominant at 160-218 and 743-854.

This TCR derives from an adult who received the AZD1222 COVID-19 vaccine. The sample consisted of peripheral blood, taken 28 days after the second AZD1222 dose.

This CDR3 is CSVVGQGAWGYTF. The CDR3 region has the DNA TGCAGCGTTGTAGGTCAGGGGGCGTGGGGCTACACCTTC. This rearrangement joins TRBV29-1 to TRBJ1-2, with 8 nucleotides matching TRBD1. The CDR3 extends over 13 amino acids. The germline CDR1 and CDR2 sequences are SQVTM and ANQGSEA. The V gene end was trimmed by 4 bases and the J gene end by 8 bases; junction bases not matched to a gene: 9.